This TCR beta chain comes out of a study of follicular helper T cells after annual influenza vaccination. On the study more broadly: Some donors were sampled over the 2013-2014, 2014-2015 and 2015-2016 vaccinations.

CDR1 SGHNT and CDR2 YYREEE come from the germline V gene (reference sequence). V lost 0 bases and J lost 6, with 6 bases in between. This CDR3 contains 12 residues. Only in-frame clones appear in the TCRdb table, and some are missing; sequencing was by immunoSEQ multiplex PCR. This sample has several thousand clones, with 82% found just once. This clone has a handful of counts. No antigen is known for it. The time point is: 2014-2015 season, pre-vaccination. Findings and limits, study-wide: Productive TCRB sequences came from only about 9-22% of cells. Yearly vaccinations repeatedly recalled conserved clonotypes in ICOS+CD38+ cTfh.

This specimen was CXCR5+ CD38- circulating T follicular helper cells from blood, taken on the day of influenza vaccination. Subset in this sample: circulating Tfh, non-naive CD4+CXCR5+PD-1+ (ICOS+CD38+ or ICOS-CD38-). The J gene is TRBJ2-5, the V gene TRBV5-4, with D hard to call. This clonotype was sampled from an adult who received the influenza vaccine. The CDR3 DNA is TGTGCCAGCAGCTTGGACCGAAAGACCCAGTACTTC. Translating it yields CASSLDRKTQYF. Supplemented by reference TRBV5-4 and TRBJ2-5, the full variable domain reads ETGVTQSPTHLIKTRGQQVTLRCSSQSGHNTVSWYQQALGQGPQFIFQYYREEENGRGNFPPRFSGLQFPNYSSELNVNALELDDSALYLCASSLDRKTQYFGPGTRLLVL.